A selection of T cell receptor beta chains follows, all from one sample in a study of T cells in Graves' hyperthyroidism and ophthalmopathy. TCRdb re-called the multiplex PCR reads through MiXCR, storing one row per CDR3 protein. The sample shows under 750,000 distinct CDR3 sequences, roughly 20% of them seen only once. Sequences were obtained from blood. These receptors were taken from a woman aged 45-59 years with Graves' hyperthyroidism that later progressed to Graves' ophthalmopathy. Both conserved end residues are part of each CDR3. D genes are given only for firm matches. Clone size is shown for a subset of rows, as once, few, many or a class of expanded clone.

CASSLDQETGRRGEQFF	TGTGCCAGCAGCTTAGATCAAGAGACAGGGAGGAGAGGTGAGCAGTTCTTC	many	NA	TRBJ2-1	TRBV11-2
CASRGTSGGFGETQYF	TGTGCCAGCAGAGGGACTAGCGGGGGGTTTGGAGAGACCCAGTACTTC	NA	TRBD2	TRBJ2-5	TRBV6-1
CASSISRAGAYNEQFF	TGTGCCAGTAGTATTAGTCGGGCCGGGGCATACAATGAGCAGTTCTTC	few	NA	TRBJ2-1	TRBV19
CASSLWGDSPLHF	TGTGCCAGCAGTTTATGGGGGGACTCACCCCTCCACTTT	many	NA	TRBJ1-6	TRBV12-3/TRBV12-4
CASINAGSLKNAFF	TGTGCCAGCATAAATGCGGGATCCTTGAAGAACGCTTTCTTT	NA	NA	TRBJ1-1	TRBV12-3/TRBV12-4
CASTQGLVYNSPLHF	TGTGCCAGCACCCAGGGACTGGTCTATAATTCACCCCTCCACTTT	NA	NA	TRBJ1-6	TRBV6-1
CSASDGDDRGTQYF	TGCAGTGCTTCGGACGGGGACGACAGGGGTACGCAGTATTTT	many	TRBD1	TRBJ2-3	TRBV20-1
CASSEGGGGGGRYEQYF	TGTGCCAGCAGTGAAGGAGGAGGCGGGGGGGGCCGATACGAGCAGTACTTC	few	TRBD2	TRBJ2-7	TRBV2
CASSPGASYEQYF	TGTGCCAGTTCACCGGGGGCTTCCTACGAGCAGTACTTC	many	NA	TRBJ2-7	TRBV27
CASSSSMSQPQHF	TGTGCCAGCAGTTCCTCTATGAGTCAGCCCCAGCATTTT	few	NA	TRBJ1-5	TRBV27
CASSTINRGPSEAFF	TGTGCCAGTAGTACGATAAACAGGGGGCCAAGCGAAGCTTTCTTT	NA	TRBD1	TRBJ1-1	TRBV19
CASSPPRFSEQYF	TGTGCCAGCTCACCACCGCGGTTCTCCGAGCAGTACTTC	many	NA	TRBJ2-7	TRBV18
CASTTGPYEQYF	TGTGCCAGCACGACCGGACCCTACGAGCAGTACTTC	NA	NA	TRBJ2-7	TRBV2
CASSMGQGTNTGELFF	TGTGCCAGCAGCATGGGACAGGGGACGAACACCGGGGAGCTGTTTTTT	few	TRBD1	TRBJ2-2	TRBV9
CASSLAGLAGHNEQFF	TGTGCCAGCAGCTTAGCTGGACTAGCGGGGCACAATGAGCAGTTCTTC	NA	TRBD2	TRBJ2-1	TRBV7-9
CASTLAGAPTNEQFF	TGTGCCAGCACCCTAGCGGGGGCTCCGACGAATGAGCAGTTCTTC	many	TRBD2	TRBJ2-1	TRBV27
CASSPSIREGSHSNQPQHF	TGTGCCAGCAGTCCCTCAATCCGTGAGGGCTCTCATAGCAATCAGCCCCAGCATTTT	NA	NA	TRBJ1-5	TRBV6-1
CASSQAAGRTEAFF	TGTGCCAGCAGCCAAGCTGCAGGGAGGACTGAAGCTTTCTTT	many	NA	TRBJ1-1	TRBV3-1
CSARGLARYNEQFF	TGCAGTGCTAGAGGACTAGCACGATACAATGAGCAGTTCTTC	NA	TRBD2	TRBJ2-1	TRBV20-1
CSARDPPGYTEAFF	TGCAGTGCTAGAGACCCCCCAGGGTACACTGAAGCTTTCTTT	many	NA	TRBJ1-1	TRBV20-1
CAVAAGGPTDTQYF	TGTGCCGTCGCGGCGGGGGGCCCCACAGATACGCAGTATTTT	few	TRBD2	TRBJ2-3	TRBV2
CASSEQPRQPQHF	TGTGCCAGCAGTGAACAACCCCGTCAGCCCCAGCATTTT	NA	NA	TRBJ1-5	TRBV3-1
CASSEDSGGAYNEQFF	TGTGCCAGCAGTGAAGACTCGGGCGGAGCTTACAATGAGCAGTTCTTC	few	NA	TRBJ2-1	TRBV6-4
CASSLEVATGEQFF	TGTGCCAGCAGCTTGGAGGTGGCTACAGGTGAGCAGTTCTTC	NA	NA	TRBJ2-1	TRBV5-6
CASSSSFGKATEAFF	TGTGCCAGCAGCTCTTCGTTTGGGAAGGCCACTGAAGCTTTCTTT	many	NA	TRBJ1-1	TRBV3-1
CASVRQGTDGYTF	TGTGCCAGCGTTCGACAGGGAACAGATGGCTACACCTTC	few	TRBD1	TRBJ1-2	TRBV5-5
CASSFPGRSYNEQFF	TGTGCCAGCAGTTTCCCGGGCCGTTCCTACAATGAGCAGTTCTTC	few	NA	TRBJ2-1	TRBV12-3/TRBV12-4
CASSFSSGGSGNTIYF	TGTGCCAGCAGTTTTAGTTCTGGGGGCTCTGGAAACACCATATATTTT	NA	NA	TRBJ1-3	TRBV12-3/TRBV12-4
CASSLSSTEAFF	TGCGCCAGCAGCTTAAGTAGCACTGAAGCTTTCTTT	many	NA	TRBJ1-1	TRBV12-3/TRBV12-4
CASSAGDEGESQETQYF	TGTGCCAGCAGCGCGGGGGACGAGGGCGAGTCACAAGAGACCCAGTACTTC	few	NA	TRBJ2-5	TRBV9
CASNHPNYGYTF	TGTGCCAGCAACCACCCAAACTATGGCTACACCTTC	many	NA	TRBJ1-2	TRBV9
CASSLPLGLSGELFF	TGTGCCAGCAGCTTACCTTTAGGGCTATCCGGGGAGCTGTTTTTT	many	NA	TRBJ2-2	TRBV11-3
CASSLGTSSSGANVLTF	TGTGCCAGCAGCTTAGGGACAAGCTCCTCTGGGGCCAACGTCCTGACTTTC	NA	NA	TRBJ2-6	TRBV11-2
CASSLFGTGLQVTNEKLFF	TGTGCCAGCAGCTTGTTCGGGACAGGCCTCCAAGTGACTAATGAAAAACTGTTTTTT	NA	TRBD1	TRBJ1-4	TRBV11-2
CASSYGGAGNEKLFF	TGTGCCAGCAGCTACGGAGGGGCCGGAAATGAAAAACTGTTTTTT	few	NA	TRBJ1-4	TRBV6-1
CASSIGQDTGDLFF	TGTGCCAGCAGTATAGGACAAGACACCGGGGACCTGTTTTTT	NA	NA	TRBJ2-2	TRBV2
CASSLGSGAPYNEQFF	TGTGCCAGCAGCTTAGGGTCTGGGGCCCCCTACAATGAGCAGTTCTTC	few	NA	TRBJ2-1	TRBV7-9
CSARSLVGGPKFF	TGCAGTGCTAGAAGCCTTGTGGGGGGACCAAAGTTCTTC	few	NA	TRBJ2-1	TRBV20-1
CASTHPWGRGNNEQFF	TGTGCCAGCACCCACCCGTGGGGGAGGGGAAACAATGAGCAGTTCTTC	NA	TRBD2	TRBJ2-1	TRBV12-3/TRBV12-4
CASSMGQFQETQYF	TGTGCCAGTAGTATGGGGCAGTTCCAAGAGACCCAGTACTTC	few	NA	TRBJ2-5	TRBV19
CASSRGTYGYTF	TGTGCCAGTAGTAGGGGAACCTATGGCTACACCTTC	NA	NA	TRBJ1-2	TRBV19
CASIDPRDRSPRELFF	TGTGCCAGTATCGACCCCAGGGACCGTAGCCCCCGGGAGCTGTTTTTT	NA	NA	TRBJ2-2	TRBV19
CATSRGFQGQPQHF	TGTGCCACCAGCCGGGGATTCCAGGGTCAGCCCCAGCATTTT	once	NA	TRBJ1-5	TRBV15
CASSGPTVNTGELFF	TGTGCCAGCAGCGGACCGACAGTGAACACCGGGGAGCTGTTTTTT	NA	NA	TRBJ2-2	TRBV9
CASSYSKFPGQYF	TGTGCCAGCAGTTACTCGAAATTTCCCGGGCAGTACTTC	few	NA	TRBJ2-7	TRBV6-2/TRBV6-3
CASTPGGHGNEQFF	TGCGCCAGCACCCCGGGGGGACATGGCAATGAGCAGTTCTTC	many	NA	TRBJ2-1	TRBV5-1
CASSLGTSDISYEQYF	TGCGCCAGCAGCCTAGGGACGTCAGATATCTCCTACGAGCAGTACTTC	NA	NA	TRBJ2-7	TRBV5-1
CSASAGPGVRPQHF	TGCAGTGCGTCCGCCGGGCCTGGGGTAAGGCCCCAGCATTTT	NA	NA	TRBJ1-5	TRBV20-1
CASSWGDSPLHF	TGTGCCAGCAGTTGGGGAGATTCACCCCTCCACTTT	few	NA	TRBJ1-6	TRBV6-2/TRBV6-3
CASSSEGTIHSGANVLTF	TGTGCCAGCAGCTCAGAAGGGACCATCCACTCTGGGGCCAACGTCCTGACTTTC	few	NA	TRBJ2-6	TRBV7-6
CASSERTASNQPQHF	TGTGCCAGCAGTGAAAGGACAGCAAGCAATCAGCCCCAGCATTTT	few	NA	TRBJ1-5	TRBV2